Listed here are 20 T cell receptor beta chains from one sample, sequenced in a study of blood T cells in healthy people across ages. With a J-beta primer mix and a sample-barcoded 5' primer, a second PCR ran about 6 to 11 cycles. TCRdb analysed the 5' RACE reads with MiXCR anew, one entry per CDR3 protein. The sample holds roughly 800,000 distinct CDR3 sequences, roughly 60% seen once. The sequencing sample was made of blood. Receptors originate from a man aged 25 to 40 in good health.

V is TRBV6-2 or TRBV6-3 and J is TRBJ2-1; 7 bases align to TRBD2. Germline V lookup: CDR1 MNHEY, CDR2 SVGEGT. The CDR3 is 13 residues long. J was trimmed by 10 bases and V by 8 bases; bases with no gene match: 11. As DNA, the CDR3 is TGTGCCAGCGGAGGGAGGGCCGGGTCCGAGCAGTTCTTC. Its translation is CASGGRAGSEQFF.

V and J are TRBV15 and TRBJ1-5; a weak D match, TRBD1 (6 bases). Trimming cost V 3 bases and J 3 bases, with 15 bases left between them. CDR1 is LNHNV, CDR2 YYDKDF, per germline (reference sequence). The CDR3 covers 16 residues. The CDR3, as DNA: TGTGCCACCAGCAGCTTGCAAGGGGGAGACAATCAGCCCCAGCATTTT. Protein product: CATSSLQGGDNQPQHF.

The table lists this clonotype with a few counts. The chain joins TRBV7-9 to TRBJ2-1; D is possibly TRBD1 or TRBD2 (5 bases each). V dropped 0 bases and J dropped 5 bases, with 8 bases sitting between them. This CDR3 is built from 14 residues. Germline V CDR1 and CDR2: SEHNR, FQNEAQ (reference sequence). The CDR3 DNA follows: TGTGCCAGCAGCTTAGCGGGACGAGACAATGAGCAGTTCTTC. Its translation: CASSLAGRDNEQFF.

A note on this clonotype: The junction differs from germline at one of its ends, possibly a read error. V is TRBV6-6 and J is TRBJ1-3; D is ambiguous. There are 14 residues in the CDR3. CDR1 is MNHNY, CDR2 SVGAGI, per germline (reference sequence). The DNA of the CDR3 is TGTGCCAGCAGTACTACAAGCTCTGAAAACACCATATATTTT. Its translation is CASSTTSSENTIYF.

This clonotype was recorded once. The chain uses TRBV11-2 and TRBJ1-5; D may be TRBD1 (6 bases). Trimming shortened V by 0 bases and J by 1 base, and 22 bases separated the two germline ends. CDR1 is SGHAT, CDR2 FQNNGV, per germline. The CDR3 contains 20 residues. CDR3 DNA: TGTGCCAGCAGCTTAGATCGGTTGGCAGTCCAGGGGTTAAGCAATCAGCCCCAGCATTTT. Residues: CASSLDRLAVQGLSNQPQHF.

As regards this clonotype: Compared with germline, one end of the junction differs, possibly owing to a read error. V and J are TRBV5-6 and TRBJ2-5; 7 nucleotides line up with TRBD2. The DNA matches TRBJ2-7 better at its end, which makes the J call doubtful. The CDR3 length is 15 residues. Germline CDR1 is SGHDT and CDR2 is YYEEEE. Here the CDR3 reads CASGFPGGTSYEQYF. The CDR3 region has the DNA TGTGCCAGCGGCTTCCCCGGGGGGACGTCTTACGAGCAGTACTTC.

V gene TRBV7-2 combines with J gene TRBJ2-4; D gene ambiguous. V was trimmed by 5 bases and J by 13 bases, leaving 24 bases between them. Germline assignment: CDR1 SGHTA and CDR2 FQGNSA. The CDR3 consists of 15 residues. The CDR3 spells CASSTSSRSTTAQYF. The CDR3 bases are TGTGCCAGCAGCACATCGTCGCGGTCTACTACGGCCCAGTACTTC.

V usage is TRBV21-1 and J usage is TRBJ2-3; TRBD1, the D gene given by the table, was not confirmed from the DNA. TRBV21-1 has pseudogene status. This CDR3 spans 18 amino acids. The CDR3 DNA follows: TGTGCCAGCAGCAATGGATGGGGGGCGGCTCCACACACAGATACGCAGTATTTT. As protein: CASSNGWGAAPHTDTQYF.

The chain recombines TRBV20-1 with TRBJ2-7; the D gene is possibly TRBD2 (5 bases). CDR3 size: 13 residues. The germline V and J ends were trimmed by 6 bases and 2 bases, with 14 bases remaining between them. Germline CDR1 and CDR2: DFQATT and SNEGSKA (reference sequence). CDR3 amino acids: CSASHDGTYEQYF. The CDR3 region has the DNA TGCAGTGCCAGCCATGACGGGACCTACGAGCAGTACTTC.

The CDR3 DNA reads TGCAGTGCCAAGGGGACTAGCGGGGTAAATGAGCAGTTCTTC. This sequence encodes CSAKGTSGVNEQFF. The V gene is TRBV20-1, the J gene TRBJ2-1, with TRBD2 matching 13 bases. Unmatched junction bases numbered 6, after V lost 6 bases and J lost 7 bases. Looked up from germline, CDR1 is DFQATT and CDR2 is SNEGSKA (reference sequence). CDR3 size: 14 residues.

Comment on this clonotype: One end of the junction is discordant with germline, which a read error may explain. The chain combines TRBV7-8 with TRBJ2-5; D is perhaps TRBD1 or TRBD2 (5 bases each). The germline CDR1 and CDR2 sequences are SGHVS and FQNEAQ. The CDR3 covers 15 residues. The CDR3 region is CASRLTRDAKETQYF. The DNA of the CDR3 is TGTGCCAGCCGCTTGACCCGGGACGCCAAAGAGACCCAGTACTTC. The full variable domain, with the rest looked up from reference TRBV7-8 and TRBJ2-5, is GAGVSQSPRYKVAKRGQDVALRCDPISGHVSLFWYQQALGQGPEFLTYFQNEAQLDKSGLPSDRFFAERPEGSVSTLKIQRTQQEDSAVYLCASRLTRDAKETQYFGPGTRLLVL.

J is TRBJ1-1 and V is TRBV6-2 or TRBV6-3; no clear D. The CDR3 contains 14 residues. Germline values: CDR1 MNHEY, CDR2 SVGEGT. Trimming took off 4 bases at V and 5 bases at J, with 14 bases between the two ends. As DNA, the CDR3 is TGTGCCAGCAGTTTCGCGAGCCGGGGTACTGAAGCTTTCTTT. It is translated as CASSFASRGTEAFF.

The rearrangement uses TRBV20-1 and TRBJ1-1; TRBD1 matches at 8 bases. This CDR3 contains 13 residues. Per germline, CDR1 DFQATT and CDR2 SNEGSKA (reference sequence). V was clipped by 2 bases and J by 4 bases; unmatched bases: 3. CDR3 region: CSARKDRGTEAFF. CDR3 bases: TGCAGTGCTAGAAAAGACAGGGGCACTGAAGCTTTCTTT.

The V and J genes are TRBV6-1 and TRBJ2-7; D gene ambiguous. V was clipped by 5 bases and J by 3 bases, with 11 bases between them. Germline V gene lookup returns CDR1 MNHNS and CDR2 SASEGT. The CDR3 loop spans 13 amino acids. The CDR3 sequence: CASSSYTFYEQYF. The DNA for the CDR3 is TGTGCCAGCAGTTCCTACACCTTCTACGAGCAGTACTTC.

The genes are TRBV7-8 and TRBJ1-5; D is undetermined. CDR1 is SGHVS, CDR2 FQNEAQ, per germline. With 0 bases removed from V and 0 bases from J, the gap between germline ends came to 9 bases. The length of the CDR3 is 16 residues. Written as DNA, the CDR3 is TGTGCCAGCAGCTTAGCTGGAGAATATAGCAATCAGCCCCAGCATTTT. Encoded protein: CASSLAGEYSNQPQHF.

The CDR3: CASSLIRGSTDTQYF. The CDR3 nucleotides read TGTGCCAGCAGCTTAATACGGGGTAGCACAGATACGCAGTATTTT. The chain employs TRBV7-9 and TRBJ2-3; TRBD2 might be the D (5 bases). The ends were cut back, 2 bases at V and 0 bases at J, with 9 bases in the middle. Germline V gene data show CDR1 as SEHNR and CDR2 as FQNEAQ (reference sequence). The CDR3 spans 15 residues.

This clonotype showed up just once. The chain employs TRBV29-1 and TRBJ2-1; possibly TRBD1 for D (6 bases). Between the trimmed V and J ends, which lost 4 bases and 11 bases, there was a span of 15 bases. Germline V gives CDR1 SQVTM, CDR2 ANQGSEA. The CDR3 spans 12 residues. The DNA for the CDR3 is TGCAGCGTTGCAGGGGAAGGGGAGAAGCAGTTCTTC. Protein: CSVAGEGEKQFF.

The chain couples TRBV11-2 to TRBJ1-2, with 9 bases lining up with TRBD1. Germline loops: CDR1 SGHAT, CDR2 FQNNGV. This CDR3 contains 14 residues. With V trimmed by 3 bases and J by 4 bases, 3 bases remained unmatched. CDR3 coding DNA: TGTGCCAGCAGCTTGGGGACAGGGATCTATGGCTACACCTTC. It encodes CASSLGTGIYGYTF.

The V gene is TRBV6-6, the J gene TRBJ2-1; 7 nucleotides agree with TRBD2. J lost 12 bases, V lost 8 bases, and 10 bases had no gene match. The germline CDR1 and CDR2 sequences are MNHNY and SVGAGI (reference sequence). This CDR3 region has 12 residues. The CDR3 bases are TGTGCCAGCGGCCGAATCATAGCGGGGCAGTTCTTC. This translates into CASGRIIAGQFF.

V gene TRBV20-1 combines with J gene TRBJ2-1, with TRBD1 as a possible D gene (5 bases). Trimming removed 3 bases at V and 9 bases at J, with 12 bases between. The CDR3 has 12 residues. Germline V gene sequence: CDR1 DFQATT, CDR2 SNEGSKA (reference sequence). The CDR3 sequence: CSARAGSGEQFF. The CDR3 nucleotides read TGCAGTGCTAGGGCAGGGTCGGGTGAGCAGTTCTTC.